The 10 T cell receptor beta chains in this list originate from one sample, sequenced in a study of T cells in Graves' hyperthyroidism and ophthalmopathy. RNA transcripts were the template for amplifying TCR beta CDR3 regions. TCR CDR3 regions were first amplified by RT-PCR with HTBI primers. TCRdb redid the calling of the multiplex PCR reads with MiXCR, one entry per CDR3 protein. Of some 370,000 distinct CDR3 sequences in the sample, about a sixth were seen once. Sequenced: blood. The receptor set was obtained from a woman aged 30 to 39 with Graves' hyperthyroidism that later progressed to Graves' ophthalmopathy.

This clonotype was observed at least ten times. The rearrangement uses TRBV28 and TRBJ2-7; possible D gene TRBD2, 6 bases. There are 12 residues in the CDR3. V lost 6 bases and J 4 bases, leaving 10 bases between the germline ends. Germline V gene data show CDR1 as MDHEN and CDR2 as SYDVKM. Written as DNA, the CDR3 is TGTGCCAGCAGCTTAGGGAGGTACGAGCAGTACTTC. Translated, it gives CASSLGRYEQYF.

This clonotype was seen at least ten times. The chain uses TRBV5-1 and TRBJ2-1; D is uncertain. Germline assignment: CDR1 SGHRS and CDR2 YFSETQ. The length of the CDR3 is 15 residues. V gave up 2 bases and J gave up 9 bases, with 18 bases separating them. The CDR3 DNA reads as TGCGCCAGCAGCTTATCAGGAGAGCGCGTCAGTGAGCAGTTCTTC. Translated: CASSLSGERVSEQFF.

This clonotype was seen ten or more times. This chain links TRBV12-3 or TRBV12-4 with TRBJ2-7; the D gene could be TRBD1 or TRBD2 (5 bases each). The V and J ends lost 3 bases and 5 bases respectively, with 14 bases between them. The CDR3 length is 14 residues. The CDR3 region is CASSFGGIGDEQYF. CDR3 coding DNA: TGTGCCAGCAGTTTTGGGGGTATAGGTGACGAGCAGTACTTC.

This clonotype was picked up a small number of times. J is TRBJ2-1 and V is TRBV28; TRBD2 matches 8 bases. Germline CDR1 reads MDHEN; CDR2 reads SYDVKM. CDR3 length: 16 amino acids. Losses at the gene ends were 2 bases for V and 2 bases for J; bases not matched to a gene: 5. The CDR3 loop reads CASSLGVSGAYNEQFF. CDR3 coding DNA: TGTGCCAGCAGTTTAGGTGTTAGCGGGGCCTACAATGAGCAGTTCTTC. Drawing the rest from reference TRBV28 and TRBJ2-1, the complete variable domain is DVKVTQSSRYLVKRTGEKVFLECVQDMDHENMFWYRQDPGLGLRLIYFSYDVKMKEKGDIPEGYSVSREKKERFSLILESASTNQTSMYLCASSLGVSGAYNEQFFGPGTRLTVL.

This clonotype has more than one count but fewer than ten. V and J are TRBV10-3 and TRBJ2-5; TRBD1 agrees at 9 bases. The CDR3 length is 14 residues. V trimming: 0 bases; J trimming: 12 bases; junction bases outside the gene matches: 8. CDR1 ENHRY and CDR2 SYGVKD come from the germline V gene. The CDR3 protein is CAISESGTGFLEYF. CDR3 DNA sequence: TGTGCCATCAGTGAGTCTGGGACAGGGTTTTTGGAGTACTTC.

The chain links TRBV28 to TRBJ2-7; D remains unclear. Germline CDR1 MDHEN, CDR2 SYDVKM. V was shortened by 3 bases and J by 4 bases, with 16 bases between the two germline ends. CDR3 length: 15 residues. CDR3 nucleotides: TGTGCCAGCAGTTTTTATGCCGGGTTAGGTTACGAGCAGTACTTC. It specifies CASSFYAGLGYEQYF.

This clonotype was counted at least ten times. The chain couples TRBV6-2 or TRBV6-3 to TRBJ2-2, with TRBD1 identical over 10 bases. The CDR3 extends over 16 amino acids. Germline lookup yields CDR1 MNHEY and CDR2 SVGEGT. The V segment lost 6 bases and the J segment 4 bases; nucleotides outside the gene matches: 8. CDR3 DNA sequence: TGTGCCAGCAGGAGACAGGGGGCGCGCGGCACCGGGGAGCTGTTTTTT. Amino acid sequence: CASRRQGARGTGELFF.

Ten or more counts support this clonotype. V usage is TRBV11-2 and J usage is TRBJ2-2, with 9 bases identical to TRBD1. CDR1 and CDR2 from the germline V gene are SGHAT and FQNNGV. V lost 0 bases and J lost 16; bases outside the gene matches: 6. The CDR3 loop spans 13 amino acids. In nucleotides, the CDR3 is TGTGCCAGCAGCTTAGAAGGGACAGGGCGAACGTTTTTT. It is translated as CASSLEGTGRTFF.

This clonotype was recorded at least ten times. The chain combines TRBV30 with TRBJ2-7; 7 bases are shared with TRBD2. With 3 bases clipped from V and 2 bases from J, the junction kept 4 bases outside the gene matches. CDR3 length: 13 residues. The germline V gene has CDR1 GTSNPN and CDR2 SVGIG (reference sequence). CDR3 in DNA: TGTGCCTGGAGCCCAGGACTAGCCTACGAGCAGTACTTC. Amino acids: CAWSPGLAYEQYF.

This clonotype was seen many times. CDR3 in amino acids: CASSSGTQEANYGYTF. As DNA, the CDR3 is TGTGCCAGCAGTTCCGGTACGCAAGAAGCTAACTATGGCTACACCTTC. The chain recombines TRBV6-1 with TRBJ1-2; no reliable D call. V shed 5 bases and J shed 0 bases, with 16 bases lying between them. From germline, CDR1 is MNHNS and CDR2 SASEGT. The CDR3 has 16 residues.